This T cell receptor beta chain was sequenced in a study of early T cells in non-severe SARS-CoV-2 infection. As for the study in general: Sequencing of bulk RNA from unsorted whole blood was done, without chain pairing.

cDNA molecules, individually, were tagged with unique molecular identifiers. MiXCR was run by TCRdb on the 5' RACE reads, yielding one entry per CDR3 protein. The sample includes about 54,000 distinct CDR3 sequences, under 7.5% of them seen just once. The sample holds many counts of this clonotype. The antigen remains unidentified. V dropped 8 bases and J dropped 7; count of bases not matched to a gene: 7. This CDR3 contains 13 residues. Germline CDR1 is SNHLY and CDR2 is FYNNEI. General observations from the study: Sequences matched to VDJdb favored anti-spike CD8 responses, while private and CD4 specificities were missed.

The receptor was derived from an adult who was a healthcare worker with PCR-confirmed SARS-CoV-2 infection or an uninfected control (not recorded which). Sequenced here: whole blood, sampled at baseline. The chain links TRBV2 to TRBJ2-1; TRBD2 matches at 8 bases. The CDR3 DNA reads TGTGCCAGCCGCGGCGGGGGGCCGAATGAGCAGTTCTTC. Protein product: CASRGGGPNEQFF.